The clone carrying this T cell receptor (beta chain) occurred a few times. Researchers took RNA transcripts and amplified the TCR beta CDR3 regions from them. First-round RT-PCR with HTBI primers amplified the TCR CDR3 region. TCRdb processed the multiplex PCR reads anew with MiXCR; each CDR3 protein has one entry. The top ten hold about 7.2% of the sample, which has approximately 700,000 distinct CDR3 sequences, 45% seen once. These data belong to a study of T cells in Graves' hyperthyroidism and ophthalmopathy. J gave up 11 bases and V 2 bases, and 10 bases lay outside the gene matches. This CDR3 has 15 residues. Germline V gene sequence: CDR1 ENHRY, CDR2 SYGVKD.

The sample comprised peripheral blood or thyroid tissue (not recorded which). This TCR was sampled from an adult man with Graves' disease, either hyperthyroidism or ophthalmopathy (not recorded which). The gene calls are TRBV10-3 and TRBJ1-5; 9 nucleotides align to TRBD1. CDR3 sequence: CAISEATGGPETQHF. The CDR3 DNA sequence: TGTGCCATCAGTGAGGCGACAGGGGGGCCAGAGACCCAGCATTTT.